A selection of T cell receptor beta chains follows, all from one sample in a study of T cell repertoires in cytomegalovirus infection. Their target antigens are unknown. MiXCR, run by TCRdb on the reads, gives a single entry per CDR3 protein. The table lists roughly 500,000 distinct CDR3 sequences, 30% to 40% of them singletons, with roughly 15% in the top ten. The sample in question was cultured PBMCs, obtained from culture after CMV antigen stimulation. Receptor source: a human donor in good health (CMV status not recorded). Some clones in this sample may be carry-over from other donors' samples. The CDR3 runs from the conserved cysteine through the conserved F or W. A D gene is named only where the DNA matches it firmly. For some rows the clone size is stated as once, few or many, or as a class when expanded; others skip it.

clone_size j_call v_call d_call cdr3_nt cdr3_aa
few TRBJ2-5 TRBV4-3 TRBD2 TGCGCCAGCAGCCAAGACCGGCTAGCGGGAGAGGAGACCCAGTACTTC CASSQDRLAGEETQYF
- TRBJ2-5 TRBV12-3/TRBV12-4 TRBD1 TGTGCCAGCACAGGGGACAGGGAAGAGACCCAGTACTTC CASTGDREETQYF
- TRBJ1-2 TRBV9 - TGTGCCAGCAGCGTAGGCCCAGGGGACTATGGCTACACCTTC CASSVGPGDYGYTF
many TRBJ1-5 TRBV7-6 - TGTGCCAGCAGCTTAGGCAGGCACCAGCCCCAGCATTTT CASSLGRHQPQHF
few TRBJ2-3 TRBV12-3/TRBV12-4 - TGTGCCAGCAGCTTCGCCCAGGGTATCGGCACGGATACGCAGTATTTT CASSFAQGIGTDTQYF
- TRBJ1-6 TRBV10-3 TRBD1 TGTGCCATCAGAACCGGGACAGGGGGTTATAATTCACCCCTCCACTTT CAIRTGTGGYNSPLHF
- TRBJ2-7 TRBV7-3 TRBD1 TGTGCCAGCAGCTTAATCCGGGACAGGGGAACCGAGCAGTACTTC CASSLIRDRGTEQYF
- TRBJ1-5 TRBV12-3/TRBV12-4 TRBD1 TGTGCCAGCAGGACACAGGGGGATCAGCCCCAGCATTTT CASRTQGDQPQHF
few TRBJ2-6 TRBV27 - TGTGCCAGCAGTTTATTGCAGGCCCCCTCTGGGGCCAACGTCCTGACTTTC CASSLLQAPSGANVLTF
many TRBJ2-1 TRBV7-2 - TGTGCCAGCAGCCCCCTTAAGGAGCAGTTCTTC CASSPLKEQFF
- TRBJ1-4 TRBV4-1 - TGCGCCAGCAGCCAATCACTACGGGGACCAGGCGAAAAACTGTTTTTT CASSQSLRGPGEKLFF
- TRBJ1-1 TRBV2 - TGTGCCAGCAGTGAAGTGAGGTGGTCGGCTGAAGCTTTCTTT CASSEVRWSAEAFF
- TRBJ2-7 TRBV6-5 TRBD2 TGTGCCAGCAGTTACTCCATCTCCGAGCGGGAGGGGTACGAGCAGTACTTC CASSYSISEREGYEQYF
few TRBJ2-5 TRBV7-2 TRBD2 TGTGCCAGCAGCTTAGTTCCAGCGGGAGTGGAAGAGACCCAGTACTTC CASSLVPAGVEETQYF
- TRBJ2-2 TRBV29-1 TRBD2 TGCAGCGCCGGGACTAGCGGTAACACCGGGGAGCTGTTTTTT CSAGTSGNTGELFF
- TRBJ1-1 TRBV20-1 - TGCAGTGCTTTTTCTTCGGGACGGCCTGAAGCTTTCTTT CSAFSSGRPEAFF